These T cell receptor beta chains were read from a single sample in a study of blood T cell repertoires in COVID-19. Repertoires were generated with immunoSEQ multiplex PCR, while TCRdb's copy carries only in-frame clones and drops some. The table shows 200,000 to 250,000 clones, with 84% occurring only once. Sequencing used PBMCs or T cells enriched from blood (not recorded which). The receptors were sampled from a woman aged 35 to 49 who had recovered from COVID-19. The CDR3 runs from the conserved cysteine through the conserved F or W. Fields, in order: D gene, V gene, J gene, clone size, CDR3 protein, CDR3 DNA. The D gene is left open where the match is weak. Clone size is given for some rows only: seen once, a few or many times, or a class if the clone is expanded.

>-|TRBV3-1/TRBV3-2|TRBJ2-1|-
CATTTGSPYNEQFF
TGTGCCACCACTACAGGGTCCCCCTACAATGAGCAGTTCTTC
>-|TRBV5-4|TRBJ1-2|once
CASSLASYGYTF
TGTGCCAGCAGCTTGGCGAGCTATGGCTACACCTTC
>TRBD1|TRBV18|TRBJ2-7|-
CASSPKTGTEVGEQYF
TGTGCCAGCTCACCCAAGACCGGGACAGAGGTCGGCGAGCAGTACTTC
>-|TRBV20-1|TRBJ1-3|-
CSASQGDRNTIYF
TGCAGTGCTAGTCAAGGGGATAGAAACACCATATATTTT
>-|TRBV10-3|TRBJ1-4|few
CAISEGAPGEKLFF
TGTGCCATCAGTGAGGGAGCGCCTGGTGAAAAACTGTTTTTT
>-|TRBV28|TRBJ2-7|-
CASSADFTYEQYF
TGTGCCAGCTCCGCCGACTTTACCTACGAGCAGTACTTC
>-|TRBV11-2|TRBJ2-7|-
CASGSGERGSYEQYF
TGTGCCAGCGGTTCGGGTGAGAGAGGATCTTACGAGCAGTACTTC
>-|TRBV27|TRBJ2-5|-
CASSLMGSGETQYF
TGTGCCAGCAGTTTGATGGGGAGCGGAGAGACCCAGTACTTC
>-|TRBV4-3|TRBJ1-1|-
CASSQDFRGSTEAFF
TGCGCCAGCAGCCAAGATTTTAGGGGGAGCACTGAAGCTTTCTTT
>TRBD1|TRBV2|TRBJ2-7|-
CASSTIGQGGEQYF
TGTGCCAGCAGTACAATAGGACAGGGCGGCGAGCAGTACTTC
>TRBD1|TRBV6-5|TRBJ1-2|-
CASSRRLTGLGYTF
TGTGCCAGCAGCCGCCGTTTGACAGGGCTGGGCTACACCTTC
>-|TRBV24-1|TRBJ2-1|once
CATSDFDSDYNEQFF
TGTGCCACCAGTGATTTTGACAGTGACTACAATGAGCAGTTCTTC
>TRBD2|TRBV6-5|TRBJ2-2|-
CAGDLAGANTGELFF
TGTGCCGGAGACCTTGCGGGAGCGAACACCGGGGAGCTGTTTTTT
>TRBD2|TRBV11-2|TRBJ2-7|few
CASRPPTRGRAKYEQYF
TGTGCCAGCAGGCCCCCGACGCGCGGGAGGGCCAAGTACGAGCAGTACTTC
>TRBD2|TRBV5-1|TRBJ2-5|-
CASRLLADQETQYF
TGCGCCAGCAGGCTACTAGCGGACCAAGAGACCCAGTACTTC
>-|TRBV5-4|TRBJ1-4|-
CASSLGGNRATNEKLFF
TGTGCCAGCAGCTTGGGAGGAAATCGTGCAACTAATGAAAAACTGTTTTTT
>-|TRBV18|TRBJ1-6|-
CASSDSFNSPLHF
TGTGCCAGCTCAGACAGTTTTAATTCACCCCTCCACTTT
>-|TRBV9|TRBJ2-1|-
CASSLGVSTHEQFF
TGTGCCAGCAGTCTCGGGGTCTCTACACATGAGCAGTTCTTC
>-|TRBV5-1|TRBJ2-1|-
CASSPGVPMNEQFF
TGCGCCAGCAGCCCGGGAGTGCCTATGAATGAGCAGTTCTTC
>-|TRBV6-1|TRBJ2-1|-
CASSEVGRADEQFF
TGTGCCAGCAGTGAAGTGGGCAGGGCCGATGAGCAGTTCTTC
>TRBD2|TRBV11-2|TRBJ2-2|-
CASSLAGTSDGELFF
TGTGCCAGCAGCTTGGCCGGGACTAGCGACGGGGAGCTGTTTTTT
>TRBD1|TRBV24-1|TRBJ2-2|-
CATSDQGTVNTGELFF
TGTGCCACCAGTGACCAAGGGACAGTTAACACCGGGGAGCTGTTTTTT
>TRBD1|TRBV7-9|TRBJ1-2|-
CASSTDRAHGYTF
TGTGCCAGCAGCACGGACAGGGCCCATGGCTACACCTTC
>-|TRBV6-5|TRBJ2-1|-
CASTRGNNEQFF
TGTGCCAGCACCCGCGGGAACAATGAGCAGTTCTTC
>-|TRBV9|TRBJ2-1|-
CASSVAGLSSYNEQFF
TGTGCCAGCAGCGTAGCAGGTCTGAGCTCCTACAATGAGCAGTTCTTC
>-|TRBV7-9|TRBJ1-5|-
CASSLDPGGQPQHF
TGTGCCAGCAGCTTAGATCCGGGAGGGCAGCCCCAGCATTTT
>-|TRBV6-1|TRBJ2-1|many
CASSEGNSEQFF
TGTGCCAGCAGTGAAGGAAACTCGGAGCAGTTCTTC